These 11 T cell receptor beta chains originate from one sample sequenced in a study of glioma-infiltrating T cells after dendritic cell vaccination. Libraries were prepared by immunoSEQ multiplex PCR; TCRdb keeps only in-frame clonotypes and omits some of them. The data hold some 100,000 clones, with around 80% observed a single time. Sample: blood, taken before dendritic cell vaccination. Every receptor here comes from a human donor with glioblastoma.

The chain uses TRBV19 and TRBJ2-5; TRBD1 matches 8 bases. The V and J ends lost 3 bases and 5 bases, in that order; junction bases with no gene match: 5. This CDR3 has 14 residues. Germline V gives CDR1 LNHDA, CDR2 SQIVND (reference sequence). The CDR3 here is CASSMQGAWETQYF. As DNA, the CDR3 is TGTGCCAGTAGTATGCAGGGGGCGTGGGAGACCCAGTACTTC.

The chain uses TRBV19 and TRBJ1-2; D is undetermined. The ends were cut back, 3 bases at V and 2 bases at J, with 16 bases in the middle. The CDR3 is made up of 16 amino acids. Per germline, CDR1 LNHDA and CDR2 SQIVND (reference sequence). The CDR3 DNA reads TGTGCCAGTAGTATCGGAGGTGGTCAGAAGAACTATGGCTACACCTTC. Amino acids: CASSIGGGQKNYGYTF.

The chain has TRBV10-1 and TRBJ2-7; the D gene is possibly TRBD2 (6 bases). V lost 6 bases, J lost 3 bases, and 15 bases lay in between. From germline, CDR1 is WNHNN and CDR2 SYGVQD (reference sequence). The CDR3 is 14 residues long. CDR3 in DNA: TGCGCCAGCAGCTGGGGCGCGGGAAACTACGAGCAGTACTTC. Its protein product is CASSWGAGNYEQYF.

V usage is TRBV5-1 and J usage is TRBJ1-2; 10 positions match TRBD1. Per the germline V gene, CDR1 is SGHRS and CDR2 is YFSETQ. CDR3 length: 14 amino acids. Germline trimming cut 0 bases from V and 6 bases from J; bases unmatched to any gene: 2. The CDR3 is CASSLGQGADGYTF. CDR3 in DNA: TGCGCCAGCAGCTTGGGACAGGGGGCTGATGGCTACACCTTC.

J is TRBJ1-1 and V is TRBV6-6, with D unclear. CDR1 and CDR2 from the germline V gene are MNHNY and SVGAGI (reference sequence). Trimming shortened V by 7 bases and J by 2 bases, and 11 bases separated the two germline ends. The CDR3 consists of 13 residues. In DNA form, the CDR3 reads TGTGCCAGCAATCAGGTGGTTAACACTGAAGCTTTCTTT. Amino acid sequence: CASNQVVNTEAFF.

The rearrangement uses TRBV5-4 and TRBJ1-6; D not resolved. Germline V gene sequence: CDR1 SGHNT, CDR2 YYREEE (reference sequence). This CDR3 is built from 17 residues. Deletions cut 0 bases from V and 0 bases from J, with 10 bases between. This CDR3 reads CASSLVLQSSYNSPLHF. The CDR3 coding sequence is TGTGCCAGCAGCTTGGTTTTACAGAGCTCCTATAATTCACCCCTCCACTTT.

This sequence joins TRBV6-5 and TRBJ2-5, with 9 bases lining up with TRBD1. The J call may not be correct, given that the DNA end is closer to TRBJ2-7. Germline CDR1 MNHEY, CDR2 SVGAGI. The CDR3 covers 16 residues. The CDR3 sequence is CASSSLGQGTSYEQYF. For the CDR3, the DNA is TGTGCCAGCAGTTCCCTTGGACAGGGGACCTCCTACGAGCAGTACTTC.

This rearrangement joins TRBV2 to TRBJ1-2; 7 positions match TRBD1. This CDR3 has 14 residues. The V gene's germline CDR1 is SNHLY and CDR2 FYNNEI. V shed 3 bases and J 2 bases; nucleotides not matched to a gene: 3. The CDR3 reads CASSETGTNYGYTF. As DNA, the CDR3 is TGTGCCAGCAGTGAGACAGGGACCAACTATGGCTACACCTTC.

This clone was seen only a few times. This sequence joins TRBV10-3 and TRBJ2-7, with TRBD1 identical over 8 bases. The CDR3 covers 12 residues. The germline CDR1 and CDR2 sequences are ENHRY and SYGVKD. The trim removed 8 bases at V and 5 bases at J, leaving 5 bases unmatched. Here the CDR3 DNA reads TGTGCCATCGGACAGGGCGTCGACGAGCAGTACTTC. Protein sequence: CAIGQGVDEQYF.

V and J are TRBV29-1 and TRBJ2-5; tentative D call: TRBD2 (7 bases). The CDR3 length is 14 residues. The ends were cut back, 2 bases at V and 5 bases at J, with 15 bases in the middle. Germline assignment: CDR1 SQVTM and CDR2 ANQGSEA. CDR3 region: CSVETGGSGETQYF. CDR3 coding DNA: TGCAGCGTTGAAACGGGGGGCTCGGGGGAGACCCAGTACTTC.

This clone has only a few counts. The V gene is TRBV2, the J gene TRBJ2-7; 9 nucleotides agree with TRBD1. Trimming removed 7 bases from V and 2 bases from J; junction bases left unmatched: 3. Germline lookup yields CDR1 SNHLY and CDR2 FYNNEI. The CDR3 is 13 amino acids. The chain's CDR3 is CASKDRGPYEQYF. CDR3 sequence (DNA): TGTGCCAGCAAGGACAGGGGCCCCTACGAGCAGTACTTC.